Presented here are 30 T cell receptor beta chains from one specimen sequenced in a study of T cells after yellow fever vaccination (dated by TCRdb to between 2017 and 2020). In light of the paper, this sample's treatment or condition label describes: live attenuated yellow fever vaccine strain. The library was produced with 5' RACE. Reads for this sample came from an Illumina HiSeq 2500. Clones were called with MiXCR by TCRdb after fastp trimmed the public reads at Q25, and only in-frame beta chains were retained. Rows are unified per CDR3 protein, each entry keeping the most common DNA and genes. A total of almost 70,000 distinct CDR3 sequences appear in this sample, 4.5% to 7.5% of them only once. The ten largest clones take up under 2.5% of the sample. Sample: CD4+ T cells sorted from PBMCs, taken approximately 16 days after the first yellow fever vaccination. All receptors derive from a man between 18 and 29 years old who received the YFV17D yellow fever vaccine.

This clonotype has at least ten counts. The CDR3 sequence is CASSWYGQGIPFF. CDR3 in DNA: TGTGCCAGCAGCTGGTACGGACAGGGTATCCCGTTCTTC. The chain recombines TRBV5-4 with TRBJ2-1; 8 bases fit TRBD1. Germline V lookup: CDR1 SGHNT, CDR2 YYREEE (reference sequence). The CDR3 runs to 13 residues. J was trimmed by 15 bases and V by 3 bases; bases with no gene match: 11.

There are many counts of this clonotype. This chain joins TRBV12-3 or TRBV12-4 and TRBJ1-1; 7 bases align to TRBD1. V dropped 5 bases and J dropped 4; count of bases not matched to a gene: 7. This CDR3 has 14 residues. The CDR3 loop is CASSPTGSVTEAFF. CDR3 bases: TGTGCCAGCAGTCCGACAGGGTCCGTCACTGAAGCTTTCTTT.

This clonotype has at least ten counts. The chain uses TRBV6-6 and TRBJ2-7; D might be TRBD1 (5 bases). Trimming left V 6 bases short and J 6 bases short, with 12 bases between. CDR1 is MNHNY, CDR2 SVGAGI, per germline (reference sequence). CDR3 size: 12 residues. The CDR3 spells CASSQQGGEQYV. CDR3 nucleotides: TGTGCCAGCAGCCAGCAGGGCGGCGAGCAGTACGTC.

This clonotype was seen ten or more times. The chain couples TRBV5-1 to TRBJ2-3, with TRBD2 identical over 8 bases. V lost 5 bases, J lost 2 bases, and 7 bases stayed unmatched. The CDR3 has 15 amino acids. Germline V gene sequence: CDR1 SGHRS, CDR2 YFSETQ. The CDR3 is CASRARGELTDTQYF. The CDR3 nucleotides are TGCGCCAGCAGGGCGCGGGGGGAGCTCACAGATACGCAGTATTTT.

This clonotype has at least ten counts. This chain joins TRBV5-1 and TRBJ2-5, with 12 bases identical to TRBD2. The CDR3 extends over 15 amino acids. In germline, CDR1 is SGHRS, CDR2 YFSETQ. Trimming removed 4 bases from V and 2 bases from J; junction bases left unmatched: 3. The CDR3: CASSPGLAGQETQYF. DNA of the CDR3: TGCGCCAGCAGCCCCGGACTAGCGGGGCAAGAGACCCAGTACTTC.

This clonotype was picked up many times. The chain is built from TRBV3-1 and TRBJ2-2; D possibly corresponds to TRBD2 (5 bases). Trimming left V 2 bases short and J 4 bases short, with 5 bases between. The germline V gene encodes CDR1 LGHDT and CDR2 YNNKEL (reference sequence). This CDR3 has 13 residues. CDR3 loop: CASSQLATGELFF. Written as DNA, the CDR3 is TGTGCCAGCAGCCAACTAGCCACCGGGGAGCTGTTTTTT.

This clonotype was found many times. J is TRBJ2-5 and V is TRBV7-2; tentatively, D is TRBD1 (6 bases). V was cut by 4 bases and J by 4 bases, with 10 bases left in between. This CDR3 has 13 residues. Per germline, CDR1 SGHTA and CDR2 FQGNSA. As DNA, the CDR3 is TGTGCCAGCAGCTACGTGACAGGAGAGACCCAGTACTTC. Protein sequence: CASSYVTGETQYF. Combining the CDR3 with reference TRBV7-2 and TRBJ2-5 gives the whole variable domain GAGVSQSPSNKVTEKGKDVELRCDPISGHTALYWYRQSLGQGLEFLIYFQGNSAPDKSGLPSDRFSAERTGGSVSTLTIQRTQQEDSAVYLCASSYVTGETQYFGPGTRLLVL.

At least ten counts were recorded for this clonotype. The V and J genes are TRBV5-1 and TRBJ2-2; perhaps TRBD1 as D (6 bases). Germline loops: CDR1 SGHRS, CDR2 YFSETQ. V gave up 2 bases and J gave up 1 base, with 12 bases separating them. CDR3 length equals 16 residues. The CDR3 DNA sequence: TGCGCCAGCAGCTTTGACTTGACAGGGAACACCGGGGAGCTGTTTTTT. Translating gives CASSFDLTGNTGELFF.

This clonotype was found many times. V gene TRBV5-1 combines with J gene TRBJ2-2; D ambiguous. Germline lookup yields CDR1 SGHRS and CDR2 YFSETQ. V was pared by 5 bases and J by 1 base, with 12 bases between. There are 15 residues in the CDR3. The CDR3 reads CASREDGLNTGELFF. The CDR3 coding sequence is TGCGCCAGCAGAGAGGACGGTCTGAACACCGGGGAGCTGTTTTTT.

In this sample, this clonotype turned up many times. This rearrangement joins TRBV7-3 to TRBJ2-3, with a weak D call TRBD2 (5 bases). Trimming stripped 2 bases from V and 0 bases from J, with 9 bases between. The CDR3 has 15 residues. In germline, CDR1 is SGHTA, CDR2 FQGTGA. The CDR3 sequence: CASSLRGLSTDTQYF. The CDR3 DNA reads TGTGCCAGCAGCTTACGAGGGTTGAGCACAGATACGCAGTATTTT.

There are many counts of this clonotype. The chain combines TRBV19 with TRBJ1-2; TRBD1 might be the D (6 bases). This CDR3 has 15 residues. The germline V gene encodes CDR1 LNHDA and CDR2 SQIVND (reference sequence). Trimming stripped 6 bases from V and 2 bases from J, with 16 bases between. CDR3 in DNA: TGTGCCAGTAGCCCCCCGGGGGCGACGAACTATGGCTACACCTTC. Translating gives CASSPPGATNYGYTF.

This clonotype was observed many times. The junction shows a germline mismatch at one end, possibly a read error. The chain joins TRBV7-7 to TRBJ2-2; D gene uncertain. The germline CDR1 and CDR2 sequences are SSHAT and FNYEAQ (reference sequence). This CDR3 comprises 13 residues. CDR3: CASSAINTGELFF. CDR3 nucleotides: TGTGCTAGCAGCGCTATAAACACCGGGGAGCTGTTTTTT.

This clonotype was seen ten or more times. The chain couples TRBV15 to TRBJ1-2, with 8 positions matching TRBD1. Germline CDR1 and CDR2: LNHNV and YYDKDF (reference sequence). This CDR3 contains 15 residues. With V trimmed by 3 bases and J by 4 bases, 7 bases remained unmatched. CDR3 sequence reads: CATSSLDRGVYGYTF. The CDR3 region has the DNA TGTGCCACCAGCAGCCTCGACAGGGGAGTCTATGGCTACACCTTC.

V and J are TRBV23-1 and TRBJ1-6; a weak D match, TRBD1 (5 bases). TRBV23-1 carries the ORF label, with uncertain function. The CDR3 contains 15 residues. The V end was cut by 9 bases, the J end by 9 bases, with 21 bases between. The CDR3 DNA reads TGCGCCAGGCCCCTCTCAGAGGGGAAGACTTCACCCCTCCACTTT. Amino acid sequence: CARPLSEGKTSPLHF.

This clonotype came up many times. V usage is TRBV15 and J usage is TRBJ2-2; the D gene is possibly TRBD1 (7 bases). Germline CDR1 reads LNHNV; CDR2 reads YYDKDF (reference sequence). The CDR3 loop spans 13 amino acids. V lost 6 bases, J lost 5 bases, and 10 bases lay in between. The CDR3 bases are TGTGCCACCAGACAGGGGAGGACCGGGGAGCTGTTTTTT. This gives the protein CATRQGRTGELFF.

This clonotype was detected many times. V usage is TRBV6-5 and J usage is TRBJ1-2; 8 bases align to TRBD1. Germline CDR1 and CDR2: MNHEY and SVGAGI. Trimming at V came to 7 bases and at J to 9 bases, leaving 16 bases not matched to a gene. CDR3 length: 15 residues. The CDR3 region is CASNTGTGSRPSYTF. CDR3 nucleotide sequence: TGTGCCAGCAACACCGGGACAGGTTCCCGACCGAGCTACACCTTC.

This clonotype has at least ten counts. V is TRBV12-5 and J is TRBJ2-5; TRBD2 agrees at 12 bases. The CDR3 consists of 14 residues. J lost 6 bases, V lost 6 bases, and 5 bases had no gene match. The V gene's germline CDR1 is LGHNT and CDR2 FRNRAP. Written as DNA, the CDR3 is TGTGCTAGTGGCCGAGGACTAGCGGGACAGACCCAGTACTTC. Translation gives CASGRGLAGQTQYF.

This clonotype occurred many times. V and J are TRBV19 and TRBJ2-3; no reliable D call. V was cut by 8 bases and J by 5 bases, with 11 bases left in between. The CDR3 runs 12 residues. Germline V gives CDR1 LNHDA, CDR2 SQIVND (reference sequence). CDR3 in DNA: TGTGCCAGTGGGGTCCGCGGAGATACGCAGTATTTT. It yields the protein CASGVRGDTQYF.

There are many counts of this clonotype. The CDR3 spells CASRGGLGENIQYF. For the CDR3, the DNA is TGCGCCAGCAGAGGGGGGCTAGGGGAAAACATTCAGTACTTC. V usage is TRBV4-3 and J usage is TRBJ2-4; D could derive from TRBD1 or TRBD2 (6 bases each). This CDR3 comprises 14 residues. Germline V CDR1 and CDR2: LGHNA, YSLEER. With 6 bases removed from V and 5 bases from J, the gap between germline ends came to 14 bases.

This clonotype was seen repeatedly, ten times or more. The chain employs TRBV5-1 and TRBJ1-4; D is unresolved. There are 15 residues in the CDR3. Germline loops: CDR1 SGHRS, CDR2 YFSETQ. V was trimmed by 0 bases and J by 0 bases, leaving 6 bases between them. The DNA of the CDR3 is TGCGCCAGCAGCTTGGGGCCCTCAACTAATGAAAAACTGTTTTTT. It encodes CASSLGPSTNEKLFF.

This clonotype showed up many times. The chain uses TRBV20-1 and TRBJ1-1, with D possibly matching TRBD1 (5 bases). Germline V lookup: CDR1 DFQATT, CDR2 SNEGSKA (reference sequence). CDR3 length equals 14 residues. Trimming took 3 bases from V and 4 from J, leaving 15 bases between them. The CDR3 DNA sequence: TGCAGTGCTAGGAACACAGGTGGTGGCACTGAAGCTTTCTTT. Encoded protein: CSARNTGGGTEAFF.

This clonotype was observed many times. The rearrangement uses TRBV7-3 and TRBJ2-7; TRBD1 agrees at 10 bases. From germline, CDR1 is SGHTA and CDR2 FQGTGA. The length of the CDR3 is 13 residues. Germline trimming cut 8 bases from V and 4 bases from J; bases unmatched to any gene: 5. For the CDR3, the DNA is TGTGCCAGCTCCGGGACAGGGGAGTACGAGCAGTACTTC. It translates to CASSGTGEYEQYF.

This clonotype has a count of ten or more. The chain couples TRBV12-3 or TRBV12-4 to TRBJ1-3; D gene unclear. The V end was cut by 1 base, the J end by 5 bases, with 0 bases between. CDR3 length: 11 amino acids. The CDR3 bases are TGTGCCAGCAGTTTAGGAAACACCATATATTTT. Its translation is CASSLGNTIYF.

This clonotype was observed many times. The chain links TRBV29-1 to TRBJ2-5; 13 nucleotides match TRBD2. V trimming: 7 bases; J trimming: 5 bases; junction bases outside the gene matches: 7. This CDR3 is built from 14 residues. Germline V gives CDR1 SQVTM, CDR2 ANQGSEA. In DNA form, the CDR3 reads TGCAGCGCGACCTCGACTAGCGGGGGGGAGACCCAGTACTTC. It specifies CSATSTSGGETQYF.

The V call is TRBV2, the J call TRBJ1-5; TRBD1 matches at 7 bases. The CDR3 is 18 amino acids. Per the germline V gene, CDR1 is SNHLY and CDR2 is FYNNEI. The DNA of the CDR3 is TGTACCTGCTGTTTAGGTTCAGGGGGACTATATAGCAATCAGCCCCAGCATTTT. It yields the protein CTCCLGSGGLYSNQPQHF.

This clonotype was detected ten times or more. The chain recombines TRBV12-3 or TRBV12-4 with TRBJ2-7; 11 nucleotides match TRBD1. The CDR3 has 14 residues. J gave up 5 bases and V 5 bases, and 5 bases lay outside the gene matches. The chain's CDR3 is CASSSGQGANEQYV. CDR3 DNA sequence: TGTGCCAGCAGTAGCGGACAGGGGGCTAACGAGCAGTACGTC.

This clonotype has at least ten counts. The chain carries TRBV5-1 and TRBJ1-1; D is unresolved. V was clipped by 0 bases and J by 1 base, with 10 bases between them. Germline CDR1 SGHRS, CDR2 YFSETQ. The CDR3 spans 15 residues. CDR3 sequence reads: CASSLATLENTEAFF. The CDR3, as DNA: TGCGCCAGCAGCTTGGCCACGTTAGAGAACACTGAAGCTTTCTTT.

This clonotype was recorded at least ten times. This chain links TRBV4-1 with TRBJ1-2, with D hard to call. With 3 bases removed from V and 6 bases from J, the gap between germline ends came to 20 bases. Germline CDR1 MGHRA, CDR2 YSYEKL. The CDR3 contains 16 residues. Written as DNA, the CDR3 is TGCGCCAGCAGCCACCCCGGAAGGAGCCCTCGTAATGGCTACACCTTC. As protein: CASSHPGRSPRNGYTF.

This clonotype was seen ten or more times. The chain recombines TRBV7-9 with TRBJ1-3, with unresolved D. Trimming left V 6 bases short and J 0 bases short, with 9 bases between. Germline V CDR1 and CDR2: SEHNR, FQNEAQ (reference sequence). This CDR3 contains 14 residues. The CDR3 loop reads CASSSIFSGNTIYF. The CDR3 DNA reads as TGTGCCAGCAGTTCGATTTTCTCTGGAAACACCATATATTTT.

This clonotype was detected many times. This CDR3 reads CASSLGMGAYEQYV. The CDR3 bases are TGTGCCAGCAGCCTAGGGATGGGGGCCTACGAGCAGTACGTC. The rearrangement links TRBV7-2 to TRBJ2-7, with D perhaps TRBD1 or TRBD2 (5 bases each). There are 14 residues in the CDR3. Looked up from germline, CDR1 is SGHTA and CDR2 is FQGNSA. V was trimmed by 5 bases and J by 2 bases, leaving 13 bases between them.